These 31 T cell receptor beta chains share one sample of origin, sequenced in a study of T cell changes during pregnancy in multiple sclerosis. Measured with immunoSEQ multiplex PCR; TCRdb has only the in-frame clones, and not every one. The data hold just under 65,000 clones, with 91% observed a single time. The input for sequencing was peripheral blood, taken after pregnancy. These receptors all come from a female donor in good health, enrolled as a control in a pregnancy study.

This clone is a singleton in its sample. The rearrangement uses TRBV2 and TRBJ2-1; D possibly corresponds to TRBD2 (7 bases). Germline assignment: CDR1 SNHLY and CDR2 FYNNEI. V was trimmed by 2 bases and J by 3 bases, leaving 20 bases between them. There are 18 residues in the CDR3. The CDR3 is CASSEWLGGPSIYNEQFF. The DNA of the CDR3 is TGTGCCAGCAGTGAATGGCTCGGGGGGCCTTCCATCTACAATGAGCAGTTCTTC.

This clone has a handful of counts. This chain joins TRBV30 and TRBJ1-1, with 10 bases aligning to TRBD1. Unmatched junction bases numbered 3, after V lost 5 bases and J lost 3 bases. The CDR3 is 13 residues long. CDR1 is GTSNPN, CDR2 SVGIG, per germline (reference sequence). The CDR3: CAWGTGVHTEAFF. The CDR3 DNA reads TGTGCCTGGGGGACAGGGGTACACACTGAAGCTTTCTTT. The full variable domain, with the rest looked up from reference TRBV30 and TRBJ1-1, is SQTIHQWPATLVQPVGSPLSLECTVEGTSNPNLYWYRQAAGRGLQLLFYSVGIGQISSEVPQNLSASRPQDRQFILSSKKLLLSDSGFYLCAWGTGVHTEAFFGQGTRLTVV.

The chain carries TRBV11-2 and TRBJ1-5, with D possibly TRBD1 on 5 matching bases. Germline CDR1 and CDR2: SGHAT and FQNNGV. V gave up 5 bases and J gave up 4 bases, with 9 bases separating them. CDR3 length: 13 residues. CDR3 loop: CASSHGGNQPQHF. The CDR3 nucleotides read TGTGCCAGCAGCCACGGGGGAAATCAGCCCCAGCATTTT.

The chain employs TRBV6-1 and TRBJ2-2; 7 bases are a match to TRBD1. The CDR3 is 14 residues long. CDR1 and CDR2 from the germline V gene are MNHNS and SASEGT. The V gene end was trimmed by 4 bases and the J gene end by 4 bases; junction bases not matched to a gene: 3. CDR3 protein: CASSVDRFTGELFF. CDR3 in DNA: TGTGCCAGCAGTGTGGACAGGTTCACCGGGGAGCTGTTTTTT.

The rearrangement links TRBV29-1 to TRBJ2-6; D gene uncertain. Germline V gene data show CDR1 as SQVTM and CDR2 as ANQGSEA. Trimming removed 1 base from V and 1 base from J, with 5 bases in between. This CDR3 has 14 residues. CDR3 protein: CSVEGLSGANVLTF. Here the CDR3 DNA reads TGCAGCGTTGAAGGGCTTTCTGGGGCCAACGTCCTGACTTTC.

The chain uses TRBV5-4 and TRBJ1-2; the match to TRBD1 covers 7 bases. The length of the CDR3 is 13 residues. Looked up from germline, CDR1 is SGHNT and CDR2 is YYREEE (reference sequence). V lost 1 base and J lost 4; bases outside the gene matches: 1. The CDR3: CASSLKGAYGYTF. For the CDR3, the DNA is TGTGCCAGCAGCTTGAAGGGGGCCTATGGCTACACCTTC.

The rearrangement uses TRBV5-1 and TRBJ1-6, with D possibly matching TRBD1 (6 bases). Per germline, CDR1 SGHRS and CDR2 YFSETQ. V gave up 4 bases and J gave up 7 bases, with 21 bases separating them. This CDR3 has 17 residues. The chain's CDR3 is CASSLPSPDSVNSPLHF. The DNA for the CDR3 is TGCGCCAGCAGCCTCCCCTCCCCGGACAGTGTAAATTCACCCCTCCACTTT.

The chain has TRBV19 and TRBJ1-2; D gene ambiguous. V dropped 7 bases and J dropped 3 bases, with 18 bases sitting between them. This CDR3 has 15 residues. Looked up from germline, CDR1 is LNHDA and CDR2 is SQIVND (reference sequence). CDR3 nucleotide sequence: TGTGCCAGTACCCGCTTACCGACGGGAGACTATGGCTACACCTTC. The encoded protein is CASTRLPTGDYGYTF.

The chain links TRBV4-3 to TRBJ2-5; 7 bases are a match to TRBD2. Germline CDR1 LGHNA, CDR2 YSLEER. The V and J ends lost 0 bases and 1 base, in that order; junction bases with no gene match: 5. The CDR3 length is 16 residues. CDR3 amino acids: CASSQEARGVQETQYF. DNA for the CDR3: TGCGCCAGCAGCCAAGAGGCACGGGGGGTCCAAGAGACCCAGTACTTC.

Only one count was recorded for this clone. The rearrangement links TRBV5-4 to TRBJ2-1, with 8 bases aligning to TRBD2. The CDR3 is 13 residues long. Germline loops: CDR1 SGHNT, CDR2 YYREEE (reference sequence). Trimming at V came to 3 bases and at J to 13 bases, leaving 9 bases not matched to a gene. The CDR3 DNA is TGTGCCAGCAGCTCAGCTCCGGGGGGGCCTCAGTTCTTC. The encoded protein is CASSSAPGGPQFF.

CDR3 amino acids: CASSFMETQYF. In DNA, the CDR3 is TGTGCCAGCAGCTTTATGGAGACCCAGTACTTC. J is TRBJ2-5 and V is TRBV5-5; no clear D gene. CDR1 and CDR2 from the germline V gene are SGHKS and YYEKEE (reference sequence). The CDR3 is made up of 11 amino acids. Trimming took off 2 bases at V and 5 bases at J, with 4 bases between the two ends.

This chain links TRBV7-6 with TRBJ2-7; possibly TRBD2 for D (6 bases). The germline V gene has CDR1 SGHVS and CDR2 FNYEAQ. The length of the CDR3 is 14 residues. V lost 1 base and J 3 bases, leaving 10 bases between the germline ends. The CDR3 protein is CASSLGAGNYEQYF. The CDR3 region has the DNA TGTGCCAGCAGCTTAGGTGCGGGGAACTACGAGCAGTACTTC.

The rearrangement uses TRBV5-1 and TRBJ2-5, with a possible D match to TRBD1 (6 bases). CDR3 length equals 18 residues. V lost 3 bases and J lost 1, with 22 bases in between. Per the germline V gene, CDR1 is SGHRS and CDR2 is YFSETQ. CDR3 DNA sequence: TGCGCCAGCAGCTCAACCCCATACAGGGTAATTGCCCAAGAGACCCAGTACTTC. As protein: CASSSTPYRVIAQETQYF.

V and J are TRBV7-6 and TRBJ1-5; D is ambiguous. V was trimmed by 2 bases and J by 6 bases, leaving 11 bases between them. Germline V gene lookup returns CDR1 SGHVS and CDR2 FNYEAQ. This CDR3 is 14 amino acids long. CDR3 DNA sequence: TGTGCCAGCAGCTTAATGGGCTCGGCTCAGCCCCAGCATTTT. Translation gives CASSLMGSAQPQHF.

CDR3 protein: CASSSGTLTYEQYF. The DNA for the CDR3 is TGTGCCAGCAGCTCAGGGACACTTACCTACGAGCAGTACTTC. The rearrangement joins TRBV7-2 to TRBJ2-7; a possible D gene is TRBD1 (6 bases). Germline V CDR1 and CDR2: SGHTA, FQGNSA. The CDR3 totals 14 residues. Trimming removed 4 bases at V and 2 bases at J, with 12 bases between.

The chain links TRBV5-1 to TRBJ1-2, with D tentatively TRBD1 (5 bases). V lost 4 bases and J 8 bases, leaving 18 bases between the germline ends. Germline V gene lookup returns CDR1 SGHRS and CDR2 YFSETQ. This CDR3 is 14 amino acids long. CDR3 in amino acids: CASSANQGAWGYTF. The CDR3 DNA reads TGCGCCAGCAGCGCCAATCAGGGTGCCTGGGGCTACACCTTC.

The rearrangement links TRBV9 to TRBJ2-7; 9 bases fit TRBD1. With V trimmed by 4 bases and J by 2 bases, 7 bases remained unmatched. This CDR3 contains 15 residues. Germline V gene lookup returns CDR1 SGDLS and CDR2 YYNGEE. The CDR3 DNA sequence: TGTGCCAGCAGCTCGGGGACAGGGAGGCCCTACGAGCAGTACTTC. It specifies CASSSGTGRPYEQYF. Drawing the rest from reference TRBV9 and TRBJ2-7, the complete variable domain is DSGVTQTPKHLITATGQRVTLRCSPRSGDLSVYWYQQSLDQGLQFLIQYYNGEERAKGNILERFSAQQFPDLHSELNLSSLELGDSALYFCASSSGTGRPYEQYFGPGTRLTVT.

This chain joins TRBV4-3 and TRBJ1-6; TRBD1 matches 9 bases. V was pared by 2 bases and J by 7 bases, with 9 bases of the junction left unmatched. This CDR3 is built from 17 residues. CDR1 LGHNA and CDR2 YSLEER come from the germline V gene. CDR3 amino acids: CASSQTGGVVSNSPLHF. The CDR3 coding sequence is TGCGCCAGCAGCCAAACAGGGGGCGTAGTCTCAAATTCACCCCTCCACTTT.

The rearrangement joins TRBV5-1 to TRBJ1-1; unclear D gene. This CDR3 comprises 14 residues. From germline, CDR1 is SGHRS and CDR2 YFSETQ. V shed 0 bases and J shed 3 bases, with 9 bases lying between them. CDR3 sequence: CASSLAGRDTEAFF. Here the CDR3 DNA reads TGCGCCAGCAGCTTGGCCGGGAGGGACACTGAAGCTTTCTTT. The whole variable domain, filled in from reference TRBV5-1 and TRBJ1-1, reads KAGVTQTPRYLIKTRGQQVTLSCSPISGHRSVSWYQQTPGQGLQFLFEYFSETQRNKGNFPGRFSGRQFSNSRSEMNVSTLELGDSALYLCASSLAGRDTEAFFGQGTRLTVV.

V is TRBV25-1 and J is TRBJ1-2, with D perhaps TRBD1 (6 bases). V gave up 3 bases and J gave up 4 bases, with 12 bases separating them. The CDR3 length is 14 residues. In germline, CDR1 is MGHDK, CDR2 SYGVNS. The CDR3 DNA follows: TGTGCCAGCAGTGAGCCAGGGGCCATCTATGGCTACACCTTC. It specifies CASSEPGAIYGYTF.

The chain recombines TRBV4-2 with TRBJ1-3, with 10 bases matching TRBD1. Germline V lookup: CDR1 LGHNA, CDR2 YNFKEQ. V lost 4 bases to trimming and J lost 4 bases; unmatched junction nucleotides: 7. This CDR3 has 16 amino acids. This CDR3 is CASSRRQGAEGNTIYF. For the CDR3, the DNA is TGTGCCAGCAGCCGTCGACAGGGGGCAGAGGGAAACACCATATATTTT.

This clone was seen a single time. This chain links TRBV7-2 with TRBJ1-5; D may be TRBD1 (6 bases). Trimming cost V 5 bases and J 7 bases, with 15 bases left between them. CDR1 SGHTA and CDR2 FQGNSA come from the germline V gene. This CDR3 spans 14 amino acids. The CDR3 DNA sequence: TGTGCCAGCAGCCGCCCAGGGGATGTGCAGCCCCAGCATTTT. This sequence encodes CASSRPGDVQPQHF.

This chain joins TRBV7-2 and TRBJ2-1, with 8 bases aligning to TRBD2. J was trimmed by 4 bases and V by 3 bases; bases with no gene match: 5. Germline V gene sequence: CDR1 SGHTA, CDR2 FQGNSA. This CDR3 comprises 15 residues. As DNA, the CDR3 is TGTGCCAGCAGCTTTGAGCGGGGGCCGTACAATGAGCAGTTCTTC. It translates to CASSFERGPYNEQFF.

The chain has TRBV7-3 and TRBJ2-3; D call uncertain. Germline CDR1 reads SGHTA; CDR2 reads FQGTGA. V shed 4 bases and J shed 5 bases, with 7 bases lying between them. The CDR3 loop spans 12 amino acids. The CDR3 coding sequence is TGTGCCAGCAGCTCGCCGGGAGATACGCAGTATTTT. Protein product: CASSSPGDTQYF.

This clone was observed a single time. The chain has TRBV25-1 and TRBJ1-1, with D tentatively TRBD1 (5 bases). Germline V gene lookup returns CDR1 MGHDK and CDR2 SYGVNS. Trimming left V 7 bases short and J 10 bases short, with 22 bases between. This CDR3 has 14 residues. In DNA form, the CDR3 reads TGTGCCAGCATCCCCTCTGGCGGGGGTTGGGTAGCTTTCTTT. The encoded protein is CASIPSGGGWVAFF.

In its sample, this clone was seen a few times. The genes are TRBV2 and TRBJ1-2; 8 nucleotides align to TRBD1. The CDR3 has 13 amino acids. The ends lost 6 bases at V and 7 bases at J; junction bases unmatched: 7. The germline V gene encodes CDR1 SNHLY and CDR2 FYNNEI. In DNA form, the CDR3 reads TGTGCCAGCAGGCAGGACAGGGAGTTTGGCTACACCTTC. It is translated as CASRQDREFGYTF. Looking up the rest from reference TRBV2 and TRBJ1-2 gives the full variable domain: EPEVTQTPSHQVTQMGQEVILRCVPISNHLYFYWYRQILGQKVEFLVSFYNNEISEKSEIFDDQFSVERPDGSNFTLKIRSTKLEDSAMYFCASRQDREFGYTFGSGTRLTVV.

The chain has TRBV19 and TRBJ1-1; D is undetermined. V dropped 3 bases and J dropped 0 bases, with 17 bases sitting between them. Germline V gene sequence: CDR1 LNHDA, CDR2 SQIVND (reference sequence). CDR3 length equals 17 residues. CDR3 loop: CASSMGGNSPVNTEAFF. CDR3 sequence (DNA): TGTGCCAGTAGTATGGGCGGGAACAGTCCCGTGAACACTGAAGCTTTCTTT.

CDR3 sequence reads: CASSLEGTSVADTQYF. The CDR3, as DNA: TGCGCCAGCAGCTTGGAAGGGACTAGTGTAGCGGATACGCAGTATTTT. The chain recombines TRBV5-1 with TRBJ2-3; 8 bases are a match to TRBD2. CDR3 size: 16 residues. J was trimmed by 6 bases and V by 0 bases; bases with no gene match: 9. Germline V lookup: CDR1 SGHRS, CDR2 YFSETQ.

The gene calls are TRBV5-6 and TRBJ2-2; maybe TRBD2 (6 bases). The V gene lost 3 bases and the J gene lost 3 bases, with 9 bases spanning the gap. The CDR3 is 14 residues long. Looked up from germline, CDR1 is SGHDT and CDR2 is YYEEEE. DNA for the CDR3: TGTGCCAGCAGCTGGGGGGACGACACCGGGGAGCTGTTTTTT. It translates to CASSWGDDTGELFF.

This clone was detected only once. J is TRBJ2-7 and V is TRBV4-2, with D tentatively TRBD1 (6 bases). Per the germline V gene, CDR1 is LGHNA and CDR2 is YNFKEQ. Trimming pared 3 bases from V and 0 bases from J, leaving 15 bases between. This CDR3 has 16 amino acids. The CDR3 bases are TGTGCCAGCAGCCAGTCTGACAGGACCCTCTCCTACGAGCAGTACTTC. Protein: CASSQSDRTLSYEQYF.

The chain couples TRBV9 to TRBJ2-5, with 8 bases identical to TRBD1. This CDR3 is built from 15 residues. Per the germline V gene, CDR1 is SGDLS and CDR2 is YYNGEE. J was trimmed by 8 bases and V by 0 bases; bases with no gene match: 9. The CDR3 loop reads CASSVEQGGPQTQYF. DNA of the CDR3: TGTGCCAGCAGCGTAGAACAGGGGGGCCCCCAAACCCAGTACTTC.